The TCR beta chain described here comes from a study of T-cell reconstitution after alpha-beta-depleted transplantation in children (dated by TCRdb to about 2016). Study-level background: T-cell immune reconstitution after TCRalphabeta/CD19-depleted allogeneic hematopoietic cell transplantation in children was quantitatively tracked in the study by means of TCR repertoire profiling. What the study reported, not specific to this receptor: The frequencies of hyperexpanded clones fell over the following months, and after one year, T-cell counts and TCRbeta diversity were mostly attributed to newly produced T cells. In some patients, the high TCRbeta diversity seen at day 60 was put down to recipient T cells and intrathymic progenitors that had survived conditioning. About two months after transplant, the apparently early recovery of alphabetaT-cell counts reportedly depended on just several hundred clones that had expanded rapidly and came from non-depleted graft cells.

The library was obtained by PCR. Sequencing instrument: Illumina HiSeq 2500. Molecular barcoding was employed in the preparation of TCR libraries, with unique molecular identifiers being used to normalize TCRbeta repertoire quantification. TCRdb took the public reads, trimmed them with fastp at Q25, ran MiXCR for clone calling and kept in-frame beta chains. Each CDR3 protein appears once, grouped with its most common genes and DNA. This sample comprises 550,000 to 800,000 distinct CDR3 sequences, approximately 14% of them detected only once. 0.79% of the sample belongs to the ten largest clones. This clonotype appeared a few times. It has no known antigen specificity. No much larger clonotype is one base removed from it; base qualities were not supplied. The label giving this sample's treatment or condition can be read as: allogeneic hematopoietic cell transplantation with graft depleted of TCRalphabeta T cells and CD19 B cells. Transplant recipients were children who received TCRalphabeta/CD19-depleted allogeneic hematopoietic cell grafts.

The CDR3, cysteine through phenylalanine, is 15 amino acids long. CDR3 DNA is the only sequence kept; it has 45 bases, read in frame from the first base. The receptor was derived from a girl aged 2-10 years with congenital amegakaryocytic thrombocytopenia, due to receive a stem cell transplant. The chain was built from TRBV21-1 and TRBJ2-3; the table's D call TRBD2 went unverified against the DNA. TRBV21-1 corresponds to a pseudogene. Here the sequenced sample was PBMCs, taken before TCRalphabeta/CD19-depleted stem cell transplant. In nucleotide form, the sequence is TGTGCCAACCATTACGGGACTAGCTCAACAGATACGCAGTATTTT. It specifies CANHYGTSSTDTQYF.